The 32 T cell receptor beta chains given below trace back to one sample, sequenced in a study of cytomegalovirus exposure and HLA in healthy donors. Amplification used 60 Vbeta primers and 13 Jbeta primers. Assay used: immunoSEQ multiplex PCR; TCRdb lists only in-frame clones, some missing. The repertoire holds some 270,000 clones, with 75% to 90% as singletons. The specimen sequenced was PBMCs. These receptors all come from a girl aged 2 to 9 in good health and CMV-seronegative.

This chain joins TRBV7-3 and TRBJ2-2, with D maybe TRBD2 (6 bases). The CDR3 is made up of 12 amino acids. V gave up 8 bases and J gave up 3 bases, with 7 bases separating them. Germline CDR1 and CDR2: SGHTA and FQGTGA. CDR3 bases: TGTGCCAGCTCGGGGGACACCGGGGAGCTGTTTTTT. Translated: CASSGDTGELFF. Full variable domain (remainder filled in from reference TRBV7-3 and TRBJ2-2): GAGVSQTPSNKVTEKGKYVELRCDPISGHTALYWYRQSLGQGPEFLIYFQGTGAADDSGLPNDRFFAVRPEGSVSTLKIQRTERGDSAVYLCASSGDTGELFFGEGSRLTVL.

This clone was recorded once. The chain employs TRBV5-6 and TRBJ2-7; 11 nucleotides match TRBD1. With V trimmed by 2 bases and J by 5 bases, 6 bases remained unmatched. The CDR3 has 15 amino acids. Germline V gene sequence: CDR1 SGHDT, CDR2 YYEEEE. CDR3 residues: CASSFKGQGVDEQYF. As DNA, the CDR3 is TGTGCCAGCAGCTTTAAGGGACAGGGGGTGGACGAGCAGTACTTC.

The rearrangement links TRBV6-1 to TRBJ2-1, with unresolved D. The CDR3 is 13 amino acids. The V end lost 7 bases, the J end lost 8 bases, and 15 bases lay between the germline ends. Germline assignment: CDR1 MNHNS and CDR2 SASEGT. The CDR3 loop reads CASTLRFWHEQFF. Written as DNA, the CDR3 is TGTGCCAGCACCTTACGATTCTGGCATGAGCAGTTCTTC.

This sequence joins TRBV7-6 and TRBJ1-1; weak D call: TRBD1 (5 bases). This CDR3 has 15 residues. V lost 1 base and J 1 base, leaving 10 bases between the germline ends. CDR1 and CDR2 (germline): SGHVS, FNYEAQ. The CDR3 bases are TGTGCCAGCAGCTTAGTGGGGGGTAAGAACACTGAAGCTTTCTTT. Its protein product is CASSLVGGKNTEAFF.

This clone came up a few times. V gene TRBV13 combines with J gene TRBJ2-1, with D perhaps matching TRBD1 (5 bases). V was shortened by 4 bases and J by 9 bases, with 13 bases between the two germline ends. The CDR3 spans 13 residues. Germline-derived CDR1 and CDR2 are PRHDT and FYEKMQ (reference sequence). The CDR3 region is CASSSTVDSEQFF. CDR3 in DNA: TGTGCCAGCAGCTCGACAGTTGATAGTGAGCAGTTCTTC.

V usage is TRBV4-2 and J usage is TRBJ2-5; D gene ambiguous. The J call may be mistaken, given a closer DNA end match to TRBJ2-7. Germline values: CDR1 LGHNA, CDR2 YNFKEQ. The CDR3 spans 15 residues. CDR3 coding DNA: TGTGCCAGCAGCCAAGATTCCCAGCCTCGCGGCGAGCAGTACTTC. This sequence encodes CASSQDSQPRGEQYF.

V usage is TRBV30 and J usage is TRBJ2-1, with TRBD2 matching over 7 bases. This CDR3 has 12 amino acids. Germline V gene lookup returns CDR1 GTSNPN and CDR2 SVGIG (reference sequence). The J segment lost 10 bases and the V segment lost 5 bases, leaving 8 bases of the junction unmatched. Here the CDR3 DNA reads TGTGCCTGGGATCAACCGGGACTAGAGCAGTTCTTC. Protein product: CAWDQPGLEQFF.

The J gene is TRBJ2-7, the V gene TRBV7-9; 14 bases align to TRBD2. The germline gives CDR1 SEHNR, CDR2 FQNEAQ (reference sequence). This CDR3 spans 13 amino acids. V was clipped by 6 bases and J by 11 bases; unmatched bases: 6. CDR3 in amino acids: CASRGTSGSGEYF. The CDR3, as DNA: TGTGCCAGCAGGGGGACTAGCGGGAGTGGGGAGTACTTC.

The genes are TRBV30 and TRBJ2-7; D perhaps matches TRBD1 (6 bases). The CDR3 is 15 amino acids. The V gene's germline CDR1 is GTSNPN and CDR2 SVGIG (reference sequence). Trimming took 5 bases from V and 0 from J, leaving 17 bases between them. In DNA form, the CDR3 reads TGTGCCTGGGAAAACCAGGGGACGGGCTCCTACGAGCAGTACTTC. Its translation: CAWENQGTGSYEQYF.

CDR3 loop: CASSQYFQTETQYF. CDR3 DNA sequence: TGCGCCAGCAGCCAGTACTTCCAAACAGAGACCCAGTACTTC. The chain employs TRBV4-1 and TRBJ2-5; D unclear. The CDR3 length is 14 residues. Trimming cost V 3 bases and J 4 bases, with 12 bases left between them. CDR1 MGHRA and CDR2 YSYEKL come from the germline V gene.

The chain has TRBV27 and TRBJ2-1; perhaps TRBD2 as D (5 bases). The CDR3 runs 14 residues. From germline, CDR1 is MNHEY and CDR2 SMNVEV (reference sequence). V lost 2 bases and J 9 bases, leaving 14 bases between the germline ends. The CDR3, as DNA: TGTGCCAGCAGTTTAGTACTAGTAAACGGTGAGCAGTTCTTC. Amino acid sequence: CASSLVLVNGEQFF.

The chain combines TRBV27 with TRBJ2-2, with D perhaps matching TRBD2 (7 bases). Germline V CDR1 and CDR2: MNHEY, SMNVEV (reference sequence). This CDR3 contains 15 residues. Trimming removed 6 bases at V and 7 bases at J, with 18 bases between. CDR3 in amino acids: CASRRGTIRGGELFF. CDR3 DNA: TGTGCCAGCAGAAGGGGGACTATACGCGGCGGGGAGCTGTTTTTT.

The rearrangement uses TRBV10-2 and TRBJ2-1, with D maybe TRBD2 (6 bases). The V end was cut by 3 bases, the J end by 0 bases, with 18 bases between. Germline lookup yields CDR1 WSHSY and CDR2 SAAADI. CDR3 size: 18 residues. The DNA for the CDR3 is TGCGCCAGCAGTGAAAAGGGATGGGGACTGAGCTCCTACAATGAGCAGTTCTTC. Amino acids: CASSEKGWGLSSYNEQFF.

The rearrangement links TRBV27 to TRBJ2-2; weak D call: TRBD1 (6 bases). The germline V gene has CDR1 MNHEY and CDR2 SMNVEV (reference sequence). CDR3 length: 16 residues. V was shortened by 6 bases and J by 6 bases, with 20 bases between the two germline ends. The CDR3 region is CASSPLGQGKAGELFF. CDR3 DNA sequence: TGTGCCAGCAGCCCCCTAGGGCAGGGGAAGGCCGGGGAGCTGTTTTTT.

The rearrangement links TRBV2 to TRBJ1-5; TRBD1 aligns across 7 bases. J gave up 2 bases and V 8 bases, and 6 bases lay outside the gene matches. Germline CDR1 SNHLY, CDR2 FYNNEI. This CDR3 contains 14 residues. CDR3 loop: CASCGGQGNQPQHF. The CDR3 region has the DNA TGTGCCAGCTGTGGAGGACAGGGCAATCAGCCCCAGCATTTT.

J is TRBJ2-7 and V is TRBV7-9, with TRBD2 matching over 7 bases. Germline-derived CDR1 and CDR2 are SEHNR and FQNEAQ (reference sequence). The trim removed 7 bases at V and 7 bases at J, leaving 16 bases unmatched. This CDR3 has 15 residues. CDR3 nucleotides: TGTGCCAGCATCGACGGGGGAGGGCCCTTGAGGGAGCAGTACTTC. This encodes CASIDGGGPLREQYF.

This clone was counted only a few times. J is TRBJ2-1 and V is TRBV29-1, with D maybe TRBD1 (5 bases). This CDR3 has 10 residues. V was clipped by 7 bases and J by 6 bases, with 7 bases between them. Germline V gives CDR1 SQVTM, CDR2 ANQGSEA. This CDR3 reads CSGGGNEQFF. CDR3 nucleotides: TGCAGCGGGGGCGGCAATGAGCAGTTCTTC.

The rearrangement links TRBV9 to TRBJ1-2, with D possibly TRBD1 on 5 matching bases. Trimming shortened V by 3 bases and J by 4 bases, and 10 bases separated the two germline ends. Germline V gene lookup returns CDR1 SGDLS and CDR2 YYNGEE. This CDR3 is built from 13 residues. CDR3 in DNA: TGTGCCAGCAGCGACAAGACAGCCTATGGCTACACCTTC. It specifies CASSDKTAYGYTF.

V is TRBV28 and J is TRBJ2-7; TRBD2 matches at 10 bases. The CDR3 consists of 16 residues. From germline, CDR1 is MDHEN and CDR2 SYDVKM. Germline trimming cut 4 bases from V and 3 bases from J; bases unmatched to any gene: 9. This chain's CDR3 is CASSSRTSGYLYEQYF. CDR3 coding DNA: TGTGCCAGCAGTTCCCGGACTAGCGGATACCTCTACGAGCAGTACTTC.

The chain is built from TRBV2 and TRBJ2-1; TRBD2 matches 7 bases. This CDR3 comprises 14 residues. Per the germline V gene, CDR1 is SNHLY and CDR2 is FYNNEI. Losses at the gene ends were 4 bases for V and 8 bases for J; bases not matched to a gene: 8. Here the CDR3 reads CASSGGRGRDEQFF. CDR3 DNA: TGTGCCAGCAGTGGCGGGAGAGGAAGAGATGAGCAGTTCTTC.

The chain is built from TRBV7-3 and TRBJ1-1, with D possibly being TRBD1 (5 bases). The germline gives CDR1 SGHTA, CDR2 FQGTGA. V gave up 5 bases and J gave up 6 bases, with 13 bases separating them. This CDR3 contains 13 residues. The CDR3 is CASSPGRVAEAFF. The CDR3, as DNA: TGTGCCAGCAGCCCAGGGCGTGTCGCTGAAGCTTTCTTT. The full variable domain, with the rest looked up from reference TRBV7-3 and TRBJ1-1, is GAGVSQTPSNKVTEKGKYVELRCDPISGHTALYWYRQSLGQGPEFLIYFQGTGAADDSGLPNDRFFAVRPEGSVSTLKIQRTERGDSAVYLCASSPGRVAEAFFGQGTRLTVV.

The chain links TRBV5-4 to TRBJ2-7, with D possibly matching TRBD1 (5 bases). V lost 0 bases and J lost 2, with 9 bases in between. Germline V gene sequence: CDR1 SGHNT, CDR2 YYREEE (reference sequence). The CDR3 has 14 amino acids. The CDR3 bases are TGTGCCAGCAGCTTGGGTGACAGTCCCTACGAGCAGTACTTC. This encodes CASSLGDSPYEQYF. Combining the CDR3 with reference TRBV5-4 and TRBJ2-7 gives the whole variable domain ETGVTQSPTHLIKTRGQQVTLRCSSQSGHNTVSWYQQALGQGPQFIFQYYREEENGRGNFPPRFSGLQFPNYSSELNVNALELDDSALYLCASSLGDSPYEQYFGPGTRLTVT.

V gene TRBV6-5 combines with J gene TRBJ1-1; D remains unclear. Germline V gene lookup returns CDR1 MNHEY and CDR2 SVGAGI. V dropped 6 bases and J dropped 1 base, with 9 bases sitting between them. The CDR3 consists of 13 residues. CDR3 DNA sequence: TGTGCCAGCAGCTTACGGGAGAACACTGAAGCTTTCTTT. Its translation: CASSLRENTEAFF.

The chain has TRBV25-1 and TRBJ1-1; no reliable D call. Trimming took 5 bases from V and 1 from J, leaving 5 bases between them. From germline, CDR1 is MGHDK and CDR2 SYGVNS. The CDR3 consists of 12 residues. This CDR3 is CASSWANTEAFF. In DNA, the CDR3 is TGTGCCAGCAGTTGGGCGAACACTGAAGCTTTCTTT.

The V gene is TRBV28, the J gene TRBJ1-5; 7 bases map to TRBD1. The germline gives CDR1 MDHEN, CDR2 SYDVKM. V shed 7 bases, J shed 1 base, and the junction held 4 bases outside the gene matches. The CDR3 is 14 residues long. Here the CDR3 DNA reads TGTGCCAGCAACACAGGGGTAAGCAATCAGCCCCAGCATTTT. This sequence encodes CASNTGVSNQPQHF.

In this sample, this clone turned up once. One end of the junction varies from germline; a read error may be responsible. This rearrangement joins TRBV10-3 to TRBJ1-2; D not resolved. The CDR3 runs 15 residues. Germline V gene data show CDR1 as ENHRY and CDR2 as SYGVKD. CDR3 coding DNA: TGTGCCATCAGTGAGGTGGTCCTTCCTTACTATGGCTGCACCTTC. As protein: CAISEVVLPYYGCTF.

The V call is TRBV27, the J call TRBJ2-3, with a possible D match to TRBD1 (6 bases). Trimming shortened V by 3 bases and J by 2 bases, and 9 bases separated the two germline ends. The CDR3 has 14 amino acids. Germline V CDR1 and CDR2: MNHEY, SMNVEV (reference sequence). DNA for the CDR3: TGTGCCAGCAGTTTCGGACAGACCACAGATACGCAGTATTTT. It yields the protein CASSFGQTTDTQYF.

This chain links TRBV6-1 with TRBJ1-1; 7 nucleotides align to TRBD1. The junction had 9 bases not matched to a gene; V was cut back by 10 bases and J by 4 bases. The CDR3 extends over 13 amino acids. The germline V gene encodes CDR1 MNHNS and CDR2 SASEGT. The CDR3 protein is CANSDRVGTEAFF. In nucleotides, the CDR3 is TGTGCCAACTCTGACAGGGTGGGCACTGAAGCTTTCTTT.

The chain carries TRBV18 and TRBJ2-7; 8 nucleotides align to TRBD1. CDR1 is KGHSH, CDR2 LQKENI, per germline. This CDR3 region has 15 residues. The V segment lost 3 bases and the J segment 3 bases; nucleotides outside the gene matches: 7. The CDR3, as DNA: TGTGCCAGCTCACCCGCGGGACAGGCATTCTACGAGCAGTACTTC. Amino acids: CASSPAGQAFYEQYF.

The chain carries TRBV14 and TRBJ1-1; D not resolved. In germline, CDR1 is SGHDN, CDR2 FVKESK. The CDR3 has 14 residues. Trimming removed 3 bases at V and 5 bases at J, with 13 bases between. For the CDR3, the DNA is TGTGCCAGCAGCCATACAGCTCGATGGACTGAAGCTTTCTTT. Its translation is CASSHTARWTEAFF.

This chain uses TRBV4-1 with TRBJ2-7; D could derive from TRBD1 or TRBD2 (6 bases each). V was cut by 4 bases and J by 3 bases, with 13 bases left in between. The CDR3 length is 14 residues. CDR1 MGHRA and CDR2 YSYEKL come from the germline V gene. CDR3 sequence (DNA): TGCGCCAGCAGCCGAGAGGGGGGAATCTACGAGCAGTACTTC. This sequence encodes CASSREGGIYEQYF.

The chain is built from TRBV11-2 and TRBJ2-3, with 9 nucleotides matching TRBD2. The germline CDR1 and CDR2 sequences are SGHAT and FQNNGV. Germline trimming cut 0 bases from V and 4 bases from J; bases unmatched to any gene: 14. This CDR3 comprises 19 residues. The CDR3 protein is CASSLDQLAGLPQPDTQYF. The CDR3 bases are TGTGCCAGCAGCTTAGATCAACTAGCGGGCCTCCCTCAACCAGATACGCAGTATTTT.